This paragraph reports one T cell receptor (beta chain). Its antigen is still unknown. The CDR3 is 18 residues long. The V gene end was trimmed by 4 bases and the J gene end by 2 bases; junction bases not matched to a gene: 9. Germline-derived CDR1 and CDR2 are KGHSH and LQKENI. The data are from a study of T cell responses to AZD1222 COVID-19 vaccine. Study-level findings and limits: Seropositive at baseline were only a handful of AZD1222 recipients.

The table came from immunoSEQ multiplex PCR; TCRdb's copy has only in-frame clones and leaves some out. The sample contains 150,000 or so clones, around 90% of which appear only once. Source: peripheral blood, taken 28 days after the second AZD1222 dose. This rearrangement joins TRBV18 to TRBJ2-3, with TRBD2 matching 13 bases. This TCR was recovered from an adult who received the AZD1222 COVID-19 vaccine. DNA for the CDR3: TGTGCCAGCTCACTAAGACTAGCGGGGGGACTATCCACAGATACGCAGTATTTT. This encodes CASSLRLAGGLSTDTQYF.